A selection of T cell receptor beta chains follows, all from one sample in a study of shared clonotypes between healthy human individuals. The assay was immunoSEQ multiplex PCR, and TCRdb's table has in-frame clones only and misses some. The sample contains about 2.3 million clones, 90% to 95% of which appear only once. The sequencing sample was made of naive CD4+ T cells from PBMCs. These receptors were collected from a young man in good health. Some clones in this sample may be carry-over from other donors' samples. Both conserved end residues are part of each CDR3. A D gene is named only where the DNA matches it firmly.

TRBJ2-1 TRBV28 15 TRBD2 TGTGCCAGCAGTCCGGGACTAGCGGGGGACGGTAAGGAGTTCTTC CASSPGLAGDGKEFF
TRBJ1-2 TRBV6-5 15 . TGTGCCAGCAGCCCGCTGGGAGAGGGTGGCTATGGCTACACCTTC CASSPLGEGGYGYTF
TRBJ2-7 TRBV5-5 11 . TGTGCCAGCAGCTCTGTATACGAGCAGTACTTC CASSSVYEQYF
TRBJ2-5 TRBV29-1 12 TRBD2 TGCAGCGTAACTAGCGGGAGCGAGACCCAGTACTTC CSVTSGSETQYF
TRBJ2-1 TRBV11-2 16 . TGTGCCAGCAGCTTAGTTTTGCGGGTGGCTTACAATGAGCAGTTCTTC CASSLVLRVAYNEQFF
TRBJ1-5 TRBV5-1 19 . TGCGCCAGCAGCAACTCATCGGACACTCGAAGGTATAGCAATCAGCCCCAGCATTTT CASSNSSDTRRYSNQPQHF
TRBJ2-5 TRBV6-5 13 . TGTGCCAGCAGCGTAGGGGGACAAGAGACCCAGTACTTC CASSVGGQETQYF
TRBJ2-7 TRBV15 15 . TGTGCCACCAGCTCGACCCGAGGGGTGGATAACGAGCAGTACTTC CATSSTRGVDNEQYF
TRBJ2-5 TRBV7-6 16 TRBD2 TGTGCCAGCAGCTTACAAAGCGGGAGGTGGTTAGAGACCCAGTACTTC CASSLQSGRWLETQYF
TRBJ2-3 TRBV5-4 15 . TGTGCCAGCAGCTTGGCCAGGCCTAGCACAGATACGCAGTATTTT CASSLARPSTDTQYF
TRBJ1-3 TRBV7-2 15 . TGTGCCAGCAGCTTTTCAAAGTTCTTTGGAAACACCATATATTTT CASSFSKFFGNTIYF
TRBJ1-2 TRBV11-2 12 . TGTGCCAGCAGCGGGACAAGTCTAGGCTACACCTTC CASSGTSLGYTF
TRBJ2-1 TRBV7-9 14 . TGTGCCAGCAGCACCGGGACTCCCGGGGGTGAGCAGTTCTTC CASSTGTPGGEQFF
TRBJ2-3 TRBV9 16 . TGTGCCAGCAGCGTGGGGACACCCGCTAGCACAGATACGCAGTATTTT CASSVGTPASTDTQYF
TRBJ1-6 TRBV7-9 15 TRBD1 TGTGCCAGCAGCACCCCGGGACAGAATAATTCACCCCTCCACTTT CASSTPGQNNSPLHF
TRBJ1-5 TRBV28 16 TRBD1 TGTGCCAGCAGTACACAGACAGGGGTTTGGGGTCAGCCCCAGCATTTT CASSTQTGVWGQPQHF
TRBJ1-2 TRBV9 13 . TGTGCCAGCATGCGAGGGCCCGGCTATGGCTACACCTTC CASMRGPGYGYTF
TRBJ2-1 TRBV11-2 15 TRBD2 TGTGCCAGTACTGGAGCGGGAGGGCCTAGGAATGAGCAGTTCTTC CASTGAGGPRNEQFF
TRBJ2-2 TRBV5-1 13 . TGCGCCAGCGAAGCGGTCCCCACCGGGGAGCTGTTTTTT CASEAVPTGELFF